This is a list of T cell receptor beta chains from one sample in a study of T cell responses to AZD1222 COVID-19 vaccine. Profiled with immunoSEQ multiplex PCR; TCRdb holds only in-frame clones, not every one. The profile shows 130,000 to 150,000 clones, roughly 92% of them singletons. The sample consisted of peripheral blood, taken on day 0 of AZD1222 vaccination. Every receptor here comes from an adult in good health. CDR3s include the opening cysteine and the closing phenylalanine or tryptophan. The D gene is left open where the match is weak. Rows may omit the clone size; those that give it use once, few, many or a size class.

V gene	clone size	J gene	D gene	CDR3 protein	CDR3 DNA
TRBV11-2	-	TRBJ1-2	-	CASSLDRQGGVYGYTF	TGTGCCAGCAGCTTAGATCGGCAAGGAGGCGTCTATGGCTACACCTTC
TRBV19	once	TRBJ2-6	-	CASSIRTPSGANVLTF	TGTGCCAGTAGTATAAGGACACCTTCTGGGGCCAACGTCCTGACTTTC
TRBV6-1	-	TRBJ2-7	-	CASSEASLYEQYF	TGTGCCAGCAGTGAGGCCAGTTTATACGAGCAGTACTTC
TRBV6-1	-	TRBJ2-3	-	CASSEAPWRTDTQYF	TGTGCCAGCAGTGAAGCTCCATGGCGCACAGATACGCAGTATTTT
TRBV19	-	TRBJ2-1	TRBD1	CASNFPPGQGGYNEQFF	TGTGCCAGTAACTTTCCTCCGGGACAGGGTGGCTACAATGAGCAGTTCTTC
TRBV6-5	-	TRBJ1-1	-	CASTFDKYTEAFF	TGTGCCAGCACTTTCGACAAGTACACTGAAGCTTTCTTT
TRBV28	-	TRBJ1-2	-	CASSQTTPSGYTF	TGTGCCAGCAGTCAGACAACGCCGAGCGGCTACACCTTC
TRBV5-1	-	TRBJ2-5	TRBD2	CASSLGLADEETQYF	TGCGCCAGCAGCTTGGGACTAGCGGACGAAGAGACCCAGTACTTC
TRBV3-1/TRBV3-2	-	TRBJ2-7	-	CASSQEMGEQYF	TGTGCCAGCAGCCAGGAAATGGGCGAGCAGTACTTC
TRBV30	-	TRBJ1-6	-	CAWTGALRSSTLHF	TGTGCCTGGACAGGCGCCTTACGTAGCTCTACCCTCCACTTT
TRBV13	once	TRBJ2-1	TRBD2	CASSSGLAGGFQRNEQFF	TGTGCCAGCAGCTCCGGACTAGCGGGAGGATTCCAGAGGAATGAGCAGTTCTTC
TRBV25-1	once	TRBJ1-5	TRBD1	CASQGGLYQPQHF	TGTGCCAGCCAGGGGGGCCTGTATCAGCCCCAGCATTTT
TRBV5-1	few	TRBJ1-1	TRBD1	CASSLEGTDPNTEAFF	TGCGCCAGCAGCTTGGAGGGGACAGACCCAAACACTGAAGCTTTCTTT
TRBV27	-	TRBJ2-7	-	CASGLSDSQGLPLYEQYF	TGTGCCAGCGGATTATCCGATTCACAGGGCCTCCCTCTATACGAGCAGTACTTC
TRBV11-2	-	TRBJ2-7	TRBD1	CASSLMGTGGTYEQYF	TGTGCCAGCAGCTTAATGGGGACAGGGGGGACCTACGAGCAGTACTTC
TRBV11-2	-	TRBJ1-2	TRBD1	CASSSPRRGEDGYTF	TGTGCCAGCAGCTCCCCTCGCAGGGGGGAGGATGGCTACACCTTC
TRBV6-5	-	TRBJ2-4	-	CASRRQDGENIQYF	TGTGCCAGCAGGAGGCAGGACGGGGAAAACATTCAGTACTTC
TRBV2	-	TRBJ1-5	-	CASRGDKGGNQPQHF	TGTGCCAGCAGGGGAGATAAAGGGGGGAATCAGCCCCAGCATTTT
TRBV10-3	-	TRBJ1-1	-	CAISEGLDGAEAFF	TGTGCCATCAGTGAGGGATTGGACGGGGCTGAAGCTTTCTTT
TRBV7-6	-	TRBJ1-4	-	CASSLLPLGYISSTNEKLFF	TGTGCCAGCAGCTTACTCCCCTTAGGGTATATCTCTTCAACTAATGAAAAACTGTTTTTT
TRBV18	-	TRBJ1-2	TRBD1	CASIQEQGAYGYTF	TGTGCCAGCATCCAAGAACAGGGGGCCTATGGCTACACCTTC
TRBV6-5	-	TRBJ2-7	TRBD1	CASSRDRGTYEQYF	TGTGCCAGCAGTCGGGACAGGGGTACTTACGAGCAGTACTTC
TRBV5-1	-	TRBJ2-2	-	CASSARVPGELFF	TGCGCCAGCAGCGCCAGGGTTCCCGGGGAGCTGTTTTTT
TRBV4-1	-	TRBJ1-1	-	CASSQVGDRPYTEAFF	TGCGCCAGCAGCCAAGTTGGGGACCGACCGTACACTGAAGCTTTCTTT
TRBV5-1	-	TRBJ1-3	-	CASSPSGVSGNTIYF	TGCGCCAGCAGTCCCTCCGGGGTCTCTGGAAACACCATATATTTT
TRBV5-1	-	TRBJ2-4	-	CASSLSGDRFANIQYF	TGCGCCAGCAGCTTGTCGGGAGACCGGTTTGCGAACATTCAGTACTTC
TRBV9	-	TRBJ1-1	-	CASSVAGNTEAFF	TGTGCCAGCAGCGTAGCGGGGAACACTGAAGCTTTCTTT